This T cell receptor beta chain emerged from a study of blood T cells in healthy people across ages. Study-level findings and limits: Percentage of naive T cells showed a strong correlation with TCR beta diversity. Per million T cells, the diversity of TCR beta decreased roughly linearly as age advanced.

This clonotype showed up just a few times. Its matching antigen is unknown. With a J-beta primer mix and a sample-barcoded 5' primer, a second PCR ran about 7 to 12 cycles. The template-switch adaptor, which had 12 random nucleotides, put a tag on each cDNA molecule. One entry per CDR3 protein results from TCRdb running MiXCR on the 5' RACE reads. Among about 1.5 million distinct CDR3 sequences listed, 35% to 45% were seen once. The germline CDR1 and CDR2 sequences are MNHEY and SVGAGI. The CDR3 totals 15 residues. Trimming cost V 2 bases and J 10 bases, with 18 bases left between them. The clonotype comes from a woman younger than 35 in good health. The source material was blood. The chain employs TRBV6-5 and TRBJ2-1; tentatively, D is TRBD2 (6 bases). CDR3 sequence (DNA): TGTGCCAGCAGTTACACGATTTGGAGGGCTGAAGAGCAGTTCTTC. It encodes CASSYTIWRAEEQFF.